These T cell receptor beta chains were read from a single sample in a study of T cells in Graves' hyperthyroidism and ophthalmopathy. Using its own MiXCR run on the multiplex PCR reads, TCRdb lists one record per CDR3 protein. Among 200,000 or so distinct CDR3 sequences listed, roughly a sixth were seen once. The sequencing sample was made of blood. These receptors originate from a woman aged 45-65 years with Graves' hyperthyroidism. The CDR3 runs from the conserved cysteine through the conserved F or W. D genes are given only for firm matches. The listing skips clone size in some rows; elsewhere it reads once, few, many or a size class.

J gene: TRBJ2-3
CDR3 length: 17
clone size: -
D gene: TRBD2
V gene: TRBV2
CDR3 protein: CASSHRAGGPNTDTQYF
CDR3 DNA: TGTGCCAGCAGTCATAGAGCGGGAGGGCCGAACACAGATACGCAGTATTTT

J gene: TRBJ2-5
CDR3 length: 18
clone size: many
D gene: TRBD2
V gene: TRBV7-9
CDR3 protein: CASSLFPPSGREGETQYF
CDR3 DNA: TGTGCCAGCAGCTTATTCCCCCCTAGCGGGAGAGAAGGGGAGACCCAGTACTTC

J gene: TRBJ2-1
CDR3 length: 16
clone size: few
D gene: -
V gene: TRBV5-1
CDR3 protein: CASSFGVVGPNNEQFF
CDR3 DNA: TGCGCCAGCAGCTTCGGAGTGGTGGGACCTAACAATGAGCAGTTCTTC

J gene: TRBJ2-5
CDR3 length: 14
clone size: -
D gene: -
V gene: TRBV7-9
CDR3 protein: CASSLSGPQETQYF
CDR3 DNA: TGTGCCAGCAGCTTATCCGGTCCTCAAGAGACCCAGTACTTC

J gene: TRBJ2-3
CDR3 length: 11
clone size: -
D gene: -
V gene: TRBV28
CDR3 protein: CATNNADTQYF
CDR3 DNA: TGTGCCACCAATAACGCAGATACGCAGTATTTT

J gene: TRBJ1-1
CDR3 length: 12
clone size: many
D gene: -
V gene: TRBV5-6
CDR3 protein: CASSFSRLGAFF
CDR3 DNA: TGTGCCAGCAGCTTTTCCCGGCTGGGAGCTTTCTTT

J gene: TRBJ2-5
CDR3 length: 15
clone size: few
D gene: TRBD2
V gene: TRBV9
CDR3 protein: CASSETSGMLETQYF
CDR3 DNA: TGTGCCAGCAGCGAGACTAGCGGGATGTTAGAGACCCAGTACTTC

J gene: TRBJ2-4
CDR3 length: 17
clone size: many
D gene: TRBD2
V gene: TRBV27
CDR3 protein: CASSSILAGGGKNIQYF
CDR3 DNA: TGTGCCAGCAGTTCCATCCTAGCGGGAGGAGGCAAAAACATTCAGTACTTC

J gene: TRBJ1-1
CDR3 length: 14
clone size: few
D gene: -
V gene: TRBV5-1
CDR3 protein: CASSPGGPNTEAFF
CDR3 DNA: TGCGCCAGCAGCCCCGGGGGACCGAACACTGAAGCTTTCTTT

J gene: TRBJ2-1
CDR3 length: 15
clone size: many
D gene: TRBD2
V gene: TRBV20-1
CDR3 protein: CSARGPAGSNNEQFF
CDR3 DNA: TGCAGTGCTAGAGGGCCAGCGGGATCCAACAATGAGCAGTTCTTC

J gene: TRBJ2-5
CDR3 length: 16
clone size: many
D gene: TRBD2
V gene: TRBV20-1
CDR3 protein: CSATRTLLAGEETQYF
CDR3 DNA: TGCAGTGCAACCCGAACCTTACTAGCGGGAGAAGAGACCCAGTACTTC

J gene: TRBJ1-2
CDR3 length: 16
clone size: -
D gene: -
V gene: TRBV19
CDR3 protein: CASSIIMTGGNYGYTF
CDR3 DNA: TGTGCCAGTAGTATTATAATGACTGGGGGTAACTATGGCTACACCTTC

J gene: TRBJ1-2
CDR3 length: 17
clone size: many
D gene: -
V gene: TRBV6-1
CDR3 protein: CASHTGPNTFTLIGYTF
CDR3 DNA: TGTGCCAGCCATACAGGGCCGAACACCTTTACCTTAATTGGCTACACCTTC

J gene: TRBJ2-1
CDR3 length: 18
clone size: few
D gene: -
V gene: TRBV24-1
CDR3 protein: CATSVKGGGGPAYNEQFF
CDR3 DNA: TGTGCCACCAGTGTCAAAGGGGGGGGGGGCCCCGCCTACAATGAGCAGTTCTTC

J gene: TRBJ2-6
CDR3 length: 13
clone size: many
D gene: -
V gene: TRBV29-1
CDR3 protein: CSVEATGANVLTF
CDR3 DNA: TGCAGCGTTGAGGCTACTGGGGCCAACGTCCTGACTTTC

J gene: TRBJ2-5
CDR3 length: 15
clone size: many
D gene: TRBD2
V gene: TRBV20-1
CDR3 protein: CSARSMAGGQETQYF
CDR3 DNA: TGCAGTGCTCGCTCGATGGCGGGAGGGCAAGAGACCCAGTACTTC

J gene: TRBJ2-3
CDR3 length: 17
clone size: many
D gene: TRBD2
V gene: TRBV6-1
CDR3 protein: CASSLGLAGISTDTQYF
CDR3 DNA: TGTGCCAGCAGTTTGGGACTAGCGGGGATTAGCACAGATACGCAGTATTTT

J gene: TRBJ2-1
CDR3 length: 20
clone size: -
D gene: TRBD2
V gene: TRBV14
CDR3 protein: CASSQGPGLSGRSPYNEQFF
CDR3 DNA: TGTGCCAGCAGCCAAGGGCCCGGGTTGAGCGGGAGGAGTCCCTACAATGAGCAGTTCTTC

J gene: TRBJ2-7
CDR3 length: 16
clone size: -
D gene: TRBD2
V gene: TRBV28
CDR3 protein: CASRIILAGGGYEQYF
CDR3 DNA: TGTGCCAGCAGAATAATACTAGCGGGAGGGGGCTACGAGCAGTACTTC

J gene: TRBJ1-1
CDR3 length: 15
clone size: -
D gene: -
V gene: TRBV27
CDR3 protein: CASSLRGFSSAEAFF
CDR3 DNA: TGTGCCAGCAGTTTACGGGGGTTTTCGTCTGCTGAAGCTTTCTTT

J gene: TRBJ2-1
CDR3 length: 16
clone size: many
D gene: TRBD2
V gene: TRBV7-9
CDR3 protein: CASSPRISGSFHEQFF
CDR3 DNA: TGTGCCAGCAGCCCCCGGATAAGCGGGAGTTTCCATGAGCAGTTCTTC

J gene: TRBJ2-3
CDR3 length: 15
clone size: few
D gene: TRBD2
V gene: TRBV7-7
CDR3 protein: CASSKLAKSTDTQYF
CDR3 DNA: TGTGCTAGCAGCAAACTAGCGAAGAGCACAGATACGCAGTATTTT

J gene: TRBJ2-7
CDR3 length: 15
clone size: few
D gene: -
V gene: TRBV20-1
CDR3 protein: CSARKGDKSLYEQYF
CDR3 DNA: TGCAGTGCTAGAAAAGGAGACAAGAGCCTCTACGAGCAGTACTTC

J gene: TRBJ1-2
CDR3 length: 14
clone size: few
D gene: TRBD1
V gene: TRBV6-1
CDR3 protein: CAGSRQGGNNGYTF
CDR3 DNA: TGTGCCGGCAGCCGACAGGGAGGAAATAATGGCTACACCTTC

J gene: TRBJ1-2
CDR3 length: 14
clone size: many
D gene: -
V gene: TRBV7-2
CDR3 protein: CASSLVTFLRGYTF
CDR3 DNA: TGTGCCAGCAGCTTAGTTACCTTCCTTAGGGGCTACACCTTC

J gene: TRBJ1-3
CDR3 length: 17
clone size: -
D gene: -
V gene: TRBV9
CDR3 protein: CASSVLDSSLGGNTIYF
CDR3 DNA: TGTGCCAGCAGCGTTTTGGACAGTTCTCTAGGTGGAAACACCATATATTTT

J gene: TRBJ1-1
CDR3 length: 13
clone size: -
D gene: -
V gene: TRBV19
CDR3 protein: CASSIEVNTEAFF
CDR3 DNA: TGTGCCAGTAGTATAGAGGTGAACACTGAAGCTTTCTTT

J gene: TRBJ2-1
CDR3 length: 15
clone size: many
D gene: -
V gene: TRBV20-1
CDR3 protein: CSAPTPGGTYNEQFF
CDR3 DNA: TGCAGTGCTCCGACCCCCGGTGGCACCTACAATGAGCAGTTCTTC

J gene: TRBJ2-7
CDR3 length: 14
clone size: many
D gene: -
V gene: TRBV11-2
CDR3 protein: CASSLEQGGYQQYF
CDR3 DNA: TGTGCCAGCAGCTTAGAGCAGGGTGGTTATCAGCAGTACTTC

J gene: TRBJ1-3
CDR3 length: 15
clone size: many
D gene: -
V gene: TRBV12-3/TRBV12-4
CDR3 protein: CASSDRAPARDTIYF
CDR3 DNA: TGTGCCAGCAGCGACCGGGCTCCCGCGCGGGACACCATATATTTT

J gene: TRBJ1-2
CDR3 length: 13
clone size: -
D gene: -
V gene: TRBV6-5
CDR3 protein: CASSYQDGYGYTF
CDR3 DNA: TGTGCCAGCAGTTACCAGGACGGCTATGGCTACACCTTC

J gene: TRBJ2-5
CDR3 length: 14
clone size: many
D gene: -
V gene: TRBV10-1
CDR3 protein: CASSESRGRETQYF
CDR3 DNA: TGCGCCAGCAGTGAGTCGCGGGGCAGAGAGACCCAGTACTTC

J gene: TRBJ1-5
CDR3 length: 20
clone size: many
D gene: TRBD1
V gene: TRBV11-3
CDR3 protein: CASSLDQRTGRDRSNQPQHF
CDR3 DNA: TGTGCCAGCAGCTTAGACCAAAGGACAGGGAGGGATAGGAGCAATCAGCCCCAGCATTTT

J gene: TRBJ2-2
CDR3 length: 14
clone size: few
D gene: -
V gene: TRBV9
CDR3 protein: CASSVGGGTGELFF
CDR3 DNA: TGTGCCAGCAGCGTAGGTGGGGGAACCGGGGAGCTGTTTTTT

J gene: TRBJ2-7
CDR3 length: 16
clone size: many
D gene: -
V gene: TRBV27
CDR3 protein: CASRPYAATDSYEQYF
CDR3 DNA: TGTGCCAGCAGACCCTATGCCGCGACAGACTCCTACGAGCAGTACTTC

J gene: TRBJ2-5
CDR3 length: 15
clone size: many
D gene: TRBD1
V gene: TRBV14
CDR3 protein: CASSHGTEKQETQYF
CDR3 DNA: TGTGCCAGCAGCCACGGGACAGAAAAACAAGAGACCCAGTACTTC

J gene: TRBJ2-7
CDR3 length: 14
clone size: few
D gene: TRBD1
V gene: TRBV4-1
CDR3 protein: CASSQGTGVYEQYF
CDR3 DNA: TGCGCCAGCAGCCAAGGGACAGGGGTATACGAGCAGTACTTC

J gene: TRBJ1-1
CDR3 length: 16
clone size: many
D gene: -
V gene: TRBV7-9
CDR3 protein: CASTQNPWDGGTEAFF
CDR3 DNA: TGTGCCAGCACCCAAAATCCCTGGGACGGTGGAACTGAAGCTTTCTTT

J gene: TRBJ2-7
CDR3 length: 13
clone size: many
D gene: -
V gene: TRBV20-1
CDR3 protein: CSARDQGAYEQYF
CDR3 DNA: TGCAGTGCTAGAGATCAGGGAGCCTACGAGCAGTACTTC

J gene: TRBJ2-1
CDR3 length: 15
clone size: few
D gene: -
V gene: TRBV18
CDR3 protein: CASSPGRGQYNEQFF
CDR3 DNA: TGTGCCAGCTCCCCCGGGCGGGGGCAATACAATGAGCAGTTCTTC

J gene: TRBJ2-6
CDR3 length: 15
clone size: few
D gene: -
V gene: TRBV6-1
CDR3 protein: CASRPRRAGANVLTF
CDR3 DNA: TGTGCCAGCAGACCCCGGAGAGCCGGGGCCAACGTCCTGACTTTC

J gene: TRBJ2-7
CDR3 length: 15
clone size: many
D gene: TRBD2
V gene: TRBV12-3/TRBV12-4
CDR3 protein: CASSQTSGSRYEQYF
CDR3 DNA: TGTGCCAGCAGTCAGACTAGCGGGAGCCGCTACGAGCAGTACTTC

J gene: TRBJ2-7
CDR3 length: 12
clone size: -
D gene: -
V gene: TRBV30
CDR3 protein: CAWSGQLYEQYF
CDR3 DNA: TGTGCCTGGAGCGGACAGCTCTACGAGCAGTACTTC

J gene: TRBJ2-5
CDR3 length: 15
clone size: -
D gene: -
V gene: TRBV12-3/TRBV12-4
CDR3 protein: CASSRDSPYQETQYF
CDR3 DNA: TGTGCCAGCAGTCGGGACTCTCCGTACCAAGAGACCCAGTACTTC

J gene: TRBJ1-1
CDR3 length: 14
clone size: -
D gene: -
V gene: TRBV6-1
CDR3 protein: CASTKLGGNTEAFF
CDR3 DNA: TGTGCCAGCACCAAATTAGGAGGGAACACTGAAGCTTTCTTT

J gene: TRBJ1-3
CDR3 length: 16
clone size: few
D gene: -
V gene: TRBV30
CDR3 protein: CAWSGTIQVSGNTIYF
CDR3 DNA: TGTGCCTGGAGTGGAACAATACAGGTTTCTGGAAACACCATATATTTT

J gene: TRBJ2-7
CDR3 length: 14
clone size: many
D gene: -
V gene: TRBV19
CDR3 protein: CASSWGGNTYEQYF
CDR3 DNA: TGTGCCAGTAGTTGGGGCGGGAACACCTACGAGCAGTACTTC

J gene: TRBJ2-2
CDR3 length: 17
clone size: few
D gene: -
V gene: TRBV6-6
CDR3 protein: CASSYSTQTANTGELFF
CDR3 DNA: TGTGCCAGCAGTTACTCGACTCAGACAGCGAACACCGGGGAGCTGTTTTTT

J gene: TRBJ2-2
CDR3 length: 16
clone size: -
D gene: -
V gene: TRBV28
CDR3 protein: CASRVAHPGDTGELFF
CDR3 DNA: TGTGCCAGCAGAGTAGCGCACCCCGGCGACACCGGGGAGCTGTTTTTT

J gene: TRBJ2-1
CDR3 length: 15
clone size: many
D gene: -
V gene: TRBV11-3
CDR3 protein: CASSLRVPRYNEQFF
CDR3 DNA: TGTGCCAGCAGCTTAAGAGTTCCTAGGTACAATGAGCAGTTCTTC